Sequencing of this T cell receptor beta chain was carried out in a study of T-cell memory formation after mild COVID-19. Study in general: For the most part, TCR clusters were specific to one donor. Study-level results: Of the contracting clones, CD4+ ones lay mainly in CM and EM, and CD8+ ones in EMRA. From day 15 to 85, contracting clones were balanced between CD4 and CD8, whereas later expanders leaned toward CD4+.

Concerning this clonotype itself: Its antigen is unidentified.

TCRdb ran MiXCR on the 5' RACE reads and lists one entry per CDR3 protein. Of about 140,000 distinct CDR3 sequences listed, 15% to 20% are singletons. The material sequenced was PBMCs or a T cell subset sorted from them (not recorded which). The receptor was isolated from an adult woman who had mild COVID-19 (a few samples of this study predate the infection). Cell type and time point are not known.

CDR3 amino acids: CASSASQRRYNEQFF. CDR3 coding DNA: TGCGCCAGCAGCGCCTCTCAGCGGAGGTACAATGAGCAGTTCTTC. This chain uses TRBV5-1 with TRBJ2-1; TRBD2 might be the D (5 bases). This CDR3 region has 15 residues. CDR1 is SGHRS, CDR2 YFSETQ, per germline. Trimming cost V 4 bases and J 4 bases, with 15 bases left between them.